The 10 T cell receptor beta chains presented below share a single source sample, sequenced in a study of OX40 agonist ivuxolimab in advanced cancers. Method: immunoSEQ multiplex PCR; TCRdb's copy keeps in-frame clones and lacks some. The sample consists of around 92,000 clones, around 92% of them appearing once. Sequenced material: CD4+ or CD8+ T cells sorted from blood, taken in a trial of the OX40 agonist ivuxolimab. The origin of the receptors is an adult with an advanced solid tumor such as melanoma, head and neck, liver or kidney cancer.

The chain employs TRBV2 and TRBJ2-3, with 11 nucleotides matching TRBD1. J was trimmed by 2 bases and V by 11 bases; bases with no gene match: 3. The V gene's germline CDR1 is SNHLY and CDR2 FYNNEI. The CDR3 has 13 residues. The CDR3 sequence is CAGQGANTDTQYF. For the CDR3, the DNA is TGTGCCGGACAGGGGGCAAACACAGATACGCAGTATTTT.

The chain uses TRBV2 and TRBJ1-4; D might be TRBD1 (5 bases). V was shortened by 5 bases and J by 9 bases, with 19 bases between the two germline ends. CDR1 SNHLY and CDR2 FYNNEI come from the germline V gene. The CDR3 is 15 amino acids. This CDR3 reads CASSNEMGVWKKLFF. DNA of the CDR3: TGTGCCAGCAGTAATGAGATGGGGGTTTGGAAAAAACTGTTTTTT.

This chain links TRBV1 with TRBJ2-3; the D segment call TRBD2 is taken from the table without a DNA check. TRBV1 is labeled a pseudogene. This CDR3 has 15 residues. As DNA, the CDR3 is TGCACCAGCAGCCCTCCCGATACTGGCACAGATACGCAGTATTTT. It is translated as CTSSPPDTGTDTQYF.

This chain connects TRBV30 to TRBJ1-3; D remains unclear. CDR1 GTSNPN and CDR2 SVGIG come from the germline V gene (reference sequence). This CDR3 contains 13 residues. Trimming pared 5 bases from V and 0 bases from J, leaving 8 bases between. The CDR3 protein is CAWDRISGNTIYF. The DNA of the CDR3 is TGTGCCTGGGACCGTATCTCTGGAAACACCATATATTTT.

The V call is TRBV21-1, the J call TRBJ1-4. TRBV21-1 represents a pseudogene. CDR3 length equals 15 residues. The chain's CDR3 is CASSKVVRAEEKLFF. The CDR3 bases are TGTGCCAGCAGCAAAGTGGTTAGGGCTGAGGAAAAACTGTTTTTT.

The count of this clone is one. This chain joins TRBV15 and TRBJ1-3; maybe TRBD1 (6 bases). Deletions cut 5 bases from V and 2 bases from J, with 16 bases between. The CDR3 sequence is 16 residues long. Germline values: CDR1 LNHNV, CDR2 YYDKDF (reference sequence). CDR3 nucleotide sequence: TGTGCCACCAGCTCCCGACTCCCAGGGGCTGGAAACACCATATATTTT. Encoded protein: CATSSRLPGAGNTIYF. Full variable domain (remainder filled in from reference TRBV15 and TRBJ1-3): DAMVIQNPRYQVTQFGKPVTLSCSQTLNHNVMYWYQQKSSQAPKLLFHYYDKDFNNEADTPDNFQSRRPNTSFCFLDIRSPGLGDTAMYLCATSSRLPGAGNTIYFGEGSWLTVV.

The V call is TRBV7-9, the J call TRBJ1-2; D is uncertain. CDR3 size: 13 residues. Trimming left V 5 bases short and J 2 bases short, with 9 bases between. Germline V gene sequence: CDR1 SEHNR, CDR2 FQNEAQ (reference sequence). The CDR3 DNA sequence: TGTGCCAGCAGCCCAAACGGAAACTATGGCTACACCTTC. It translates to CASSPNGNYGYTF.

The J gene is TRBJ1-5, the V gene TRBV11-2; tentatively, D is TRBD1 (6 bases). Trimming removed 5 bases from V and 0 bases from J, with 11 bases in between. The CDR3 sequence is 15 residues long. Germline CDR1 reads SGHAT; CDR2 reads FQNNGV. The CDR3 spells CASSQGIYSNQPQHF. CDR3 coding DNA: TGTGCCAGCAGCCAGGGGATATATAGCAATCAGCCCCAGCATTTT. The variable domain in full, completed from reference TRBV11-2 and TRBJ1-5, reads EAGVAQSPRYKIIEKRQSVAFWCNPISGHATLYWYQQILGQGPKLLIQFQNNGVVDDSQLPKDRFSAERLKGVDSTLKIQPAKLEDSAVYLCASSQGIYSNQPQHFGDGTRLSIL.

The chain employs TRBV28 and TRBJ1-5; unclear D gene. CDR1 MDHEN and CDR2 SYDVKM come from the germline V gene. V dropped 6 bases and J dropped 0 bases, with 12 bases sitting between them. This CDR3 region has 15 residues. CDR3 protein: CASRHYATSNQPQHF. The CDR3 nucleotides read TGTGCCAGCAGACACTACGCAACTAGCAATCAGCCCCAGCATTTT. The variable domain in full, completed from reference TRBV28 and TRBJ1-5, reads DVKVTQSSRYLVKRTGEKVFLECVQDMDHENMFWYRQDPGLGLRLIYFSYDVKMKEKGDIPEGYSVSREKKERFSLILESASTNQTSMYLCASRHYATSNQPQHFGDGTRLSIL.

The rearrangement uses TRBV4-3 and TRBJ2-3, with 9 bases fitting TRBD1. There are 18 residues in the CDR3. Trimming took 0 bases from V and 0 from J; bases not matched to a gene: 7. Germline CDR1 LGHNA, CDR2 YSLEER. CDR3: CASSQEGWGTGSTDTQYF. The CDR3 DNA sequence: TGCGCCAGCAGCCAAGAGGGTTGGGGGACAGGGAGCACAGATACGCAGTATTTT.